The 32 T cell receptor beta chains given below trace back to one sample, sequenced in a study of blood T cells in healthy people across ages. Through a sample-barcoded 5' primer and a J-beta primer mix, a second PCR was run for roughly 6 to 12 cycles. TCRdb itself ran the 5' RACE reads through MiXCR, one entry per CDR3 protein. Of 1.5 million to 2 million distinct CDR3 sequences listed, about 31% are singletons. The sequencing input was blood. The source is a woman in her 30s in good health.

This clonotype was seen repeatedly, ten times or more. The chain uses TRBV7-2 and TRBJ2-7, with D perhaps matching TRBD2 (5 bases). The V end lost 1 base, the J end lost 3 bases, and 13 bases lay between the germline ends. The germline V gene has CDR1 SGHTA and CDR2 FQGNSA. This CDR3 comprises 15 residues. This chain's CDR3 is CASSLGLLRGYEQYF. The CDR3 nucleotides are TGTGCCAGCAGCTTAGGTCTCCTCCGGGGCTACGAGCAGTACTTC.

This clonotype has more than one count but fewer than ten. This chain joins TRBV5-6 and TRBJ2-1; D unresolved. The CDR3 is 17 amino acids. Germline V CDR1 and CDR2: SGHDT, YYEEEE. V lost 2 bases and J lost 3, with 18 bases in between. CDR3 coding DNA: TGTGCCAGCAGCTTAAGTCTTGGATACCACAACTACAATGAGCAGTTCTTC. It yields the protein CASSLSLGYHNYNEQFF.

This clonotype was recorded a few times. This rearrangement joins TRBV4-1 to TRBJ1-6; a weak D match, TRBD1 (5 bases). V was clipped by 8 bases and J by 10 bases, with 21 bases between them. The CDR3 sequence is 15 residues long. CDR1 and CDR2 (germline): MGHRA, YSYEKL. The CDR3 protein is CASCPTGAVRSPLHF. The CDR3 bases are TGCGCCAGCTGCCCCACCGGGGCGGTTAGGTCACCCCTCCACTTT.

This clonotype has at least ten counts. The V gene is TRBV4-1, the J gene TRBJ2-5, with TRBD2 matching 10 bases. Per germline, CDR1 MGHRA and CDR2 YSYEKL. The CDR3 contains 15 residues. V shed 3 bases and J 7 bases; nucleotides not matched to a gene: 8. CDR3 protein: CASSHPGLASRTQYF. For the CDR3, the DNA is TGCGCCAGCAGCCACCCGGGACTAGCGTCCCGGACCCAGTACTTC.

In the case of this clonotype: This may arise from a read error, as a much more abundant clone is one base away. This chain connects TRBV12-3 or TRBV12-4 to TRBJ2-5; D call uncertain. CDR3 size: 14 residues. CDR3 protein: CAGRPASTPETQYF. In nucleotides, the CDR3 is TGTGCCGGCAGACCTGCTTCGACCCCAGAGACCCAGTACTTC.

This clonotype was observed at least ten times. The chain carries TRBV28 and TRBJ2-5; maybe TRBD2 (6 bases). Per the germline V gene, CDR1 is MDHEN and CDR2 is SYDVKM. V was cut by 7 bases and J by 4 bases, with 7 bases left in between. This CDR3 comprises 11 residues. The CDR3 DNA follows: TGTGCCAGCAAGGAGGGAGAGACCCAGTACTTC. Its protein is CASKEGETQYF.

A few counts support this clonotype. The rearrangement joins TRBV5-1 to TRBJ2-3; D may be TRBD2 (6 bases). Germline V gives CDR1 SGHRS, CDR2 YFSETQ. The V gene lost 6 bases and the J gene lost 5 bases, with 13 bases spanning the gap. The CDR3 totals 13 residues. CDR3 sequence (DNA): TGCGCCAGCACCAGCACCGGGGGAGATACGCAGTATTTT. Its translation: CASTSTGGDTQYF. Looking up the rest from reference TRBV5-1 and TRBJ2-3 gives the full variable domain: KAGVTQTPRYLIKTRGQQVTLSCSPISGHRSVSWYQQTPGQGLQFLFEYFSETQRNKGNFPGRFSGRQFSNSRSEMNVSTLELGDSALYLCASTSTGGDTQYFGPGTRLTVL.

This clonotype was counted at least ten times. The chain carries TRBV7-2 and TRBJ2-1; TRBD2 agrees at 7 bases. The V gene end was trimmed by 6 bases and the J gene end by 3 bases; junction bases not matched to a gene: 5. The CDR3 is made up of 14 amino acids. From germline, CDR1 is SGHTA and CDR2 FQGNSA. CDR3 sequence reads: CASRGGTNYNEQFF. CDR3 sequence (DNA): TGTGCCAGCAGGGGGGGGACTAACTACAATGAGCAGTTCTTC.

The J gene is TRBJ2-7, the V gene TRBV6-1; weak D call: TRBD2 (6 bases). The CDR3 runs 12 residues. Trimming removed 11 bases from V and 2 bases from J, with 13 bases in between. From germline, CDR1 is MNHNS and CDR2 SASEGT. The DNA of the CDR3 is TGTGCCCTTACGGGACTCGCCTACGAGCAGTACTTC. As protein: CALTGLAYEQYF.

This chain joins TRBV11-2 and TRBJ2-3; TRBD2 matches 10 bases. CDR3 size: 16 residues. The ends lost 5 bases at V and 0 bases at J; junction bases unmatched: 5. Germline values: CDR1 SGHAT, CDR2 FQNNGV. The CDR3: CASSTGTSASTDTQYF. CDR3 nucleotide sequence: TGTGCCAGCAGCACCGGGACTAGCGCTAGCACAGATACGCAGTATTTT. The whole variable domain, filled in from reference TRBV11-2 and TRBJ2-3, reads EAGVAQSPRYKIIEKRQSVAFWCNPISGHATLYWYQQILGQGPKLLIQFQNNGVVDDSQLPKDRFSAERLKGVDSTLKIQPAKLEDSAVYLCASSTGTSASTDTQYFGPGTRLTVL.

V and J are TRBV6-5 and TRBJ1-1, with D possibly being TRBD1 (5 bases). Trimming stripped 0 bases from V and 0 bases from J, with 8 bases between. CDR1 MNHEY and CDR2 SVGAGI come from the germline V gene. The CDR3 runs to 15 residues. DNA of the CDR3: TGTGCCAGCAGTTACTCGTGGGACCTGAACACTGAAGCTTTCTTT. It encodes CASSYSWDLNTEAFF.

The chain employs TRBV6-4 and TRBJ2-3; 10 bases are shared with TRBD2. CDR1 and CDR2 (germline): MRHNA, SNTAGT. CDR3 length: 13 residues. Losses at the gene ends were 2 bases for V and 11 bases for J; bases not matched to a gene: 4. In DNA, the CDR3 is TGTGCCAGCAGTGACGAACTAGCGGGACTGCAGTATTTT. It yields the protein CASSDELAGLQYF.

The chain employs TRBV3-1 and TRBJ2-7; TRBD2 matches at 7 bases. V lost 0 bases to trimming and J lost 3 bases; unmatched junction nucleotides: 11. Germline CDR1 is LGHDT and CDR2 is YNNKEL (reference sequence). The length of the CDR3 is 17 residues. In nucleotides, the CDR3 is TGTGCCAGCAGCCAAGATTCCGGGGAGGGGATACTCTACGAGCAGTACTTC. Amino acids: CASSQDSGEGILYEQYF.

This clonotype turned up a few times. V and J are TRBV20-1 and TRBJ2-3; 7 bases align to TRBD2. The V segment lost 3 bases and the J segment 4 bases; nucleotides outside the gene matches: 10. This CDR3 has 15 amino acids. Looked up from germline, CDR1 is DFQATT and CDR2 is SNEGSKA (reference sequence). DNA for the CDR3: TGCAGTGCTAGGGATTACGCGGGAGTGGCAGATACGCAGTATTTT. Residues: CSARDYAGVADTQYF.

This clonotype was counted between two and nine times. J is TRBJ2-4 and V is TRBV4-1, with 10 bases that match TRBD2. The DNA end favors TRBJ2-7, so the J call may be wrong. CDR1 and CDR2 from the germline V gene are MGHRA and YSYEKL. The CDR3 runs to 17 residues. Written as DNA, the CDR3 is TGCGCCAGCAGCCAAGATTCACTAGCGGGACCGTACTACGAGCAGTACTTC. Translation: CASSQDSLAGPYYEQYF.

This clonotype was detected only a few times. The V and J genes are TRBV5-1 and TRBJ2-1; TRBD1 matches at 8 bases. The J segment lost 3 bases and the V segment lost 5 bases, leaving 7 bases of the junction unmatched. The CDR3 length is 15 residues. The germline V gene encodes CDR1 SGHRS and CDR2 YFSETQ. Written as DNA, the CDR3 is TGCGCCAGCAGTTGGACAGGGTCGGACTACAATGAGCAGTTCTTC. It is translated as CASSWTGSDYNEQFF.

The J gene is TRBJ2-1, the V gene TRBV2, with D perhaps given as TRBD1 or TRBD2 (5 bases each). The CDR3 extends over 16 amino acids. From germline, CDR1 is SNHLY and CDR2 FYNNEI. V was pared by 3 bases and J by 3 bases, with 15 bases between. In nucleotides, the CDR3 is TGTGCCAGCAGTGATGAGAGGGGTCTGGTCTACAATGAGCAGTTCTTC. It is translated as CASSDERGLVYNEQFF.

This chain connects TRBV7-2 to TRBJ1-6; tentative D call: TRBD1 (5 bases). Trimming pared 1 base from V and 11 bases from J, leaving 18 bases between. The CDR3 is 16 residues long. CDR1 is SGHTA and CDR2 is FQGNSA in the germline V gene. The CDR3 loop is CASSLGPIEGVPPLHF. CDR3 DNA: TGTGCCAGCAGCTTAGGCCCGATAGAAGGGGTGCCACCCCTCCACTTT.

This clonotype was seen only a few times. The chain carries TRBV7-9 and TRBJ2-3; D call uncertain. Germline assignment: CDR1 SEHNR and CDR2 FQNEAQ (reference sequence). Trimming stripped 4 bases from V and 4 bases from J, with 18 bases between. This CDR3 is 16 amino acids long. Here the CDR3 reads CASSSNLGSKSDTQYF. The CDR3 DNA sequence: TGTGCCAGCAGCTCCAACCTTGGCAGTAAATCAGATACGCAGTATTTT.

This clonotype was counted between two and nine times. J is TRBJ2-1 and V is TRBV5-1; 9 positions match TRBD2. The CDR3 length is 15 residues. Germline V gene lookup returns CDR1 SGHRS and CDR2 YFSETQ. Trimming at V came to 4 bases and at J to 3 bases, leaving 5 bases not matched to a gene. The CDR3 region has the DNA TGCGCCAGCAGCGTGTCTAGCGGGGTCTACAATGAGCAGTTCTTC. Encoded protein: CASSVSSGVYNEQFF.

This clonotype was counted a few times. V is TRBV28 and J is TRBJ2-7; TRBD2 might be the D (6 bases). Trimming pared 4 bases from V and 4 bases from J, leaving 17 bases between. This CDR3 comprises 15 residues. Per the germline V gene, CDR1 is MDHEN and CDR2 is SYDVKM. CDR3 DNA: TGTGCCAGCAGTTCTCAAACTACGGGAGCTTACGAGCAGTACTTC. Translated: CASSSQTTGAYEQYF.

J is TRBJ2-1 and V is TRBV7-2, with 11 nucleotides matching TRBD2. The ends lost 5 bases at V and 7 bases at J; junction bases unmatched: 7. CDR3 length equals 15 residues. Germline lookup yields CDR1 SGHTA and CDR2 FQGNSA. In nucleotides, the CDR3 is TGTGCCAGCAGCGCGGTAGCGGGAGGGCCAAATGAGCAGTTCTTC. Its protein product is CASSAVAGGPNEQFF.

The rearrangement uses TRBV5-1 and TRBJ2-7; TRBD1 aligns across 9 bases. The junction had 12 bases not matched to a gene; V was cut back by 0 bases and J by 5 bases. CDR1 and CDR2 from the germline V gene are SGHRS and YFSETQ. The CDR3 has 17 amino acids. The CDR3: CASSLGPWDRADHEQYF. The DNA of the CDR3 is TGCGCCAGCAGCTTGGGCCCTTGGGACAGGGCGGATCACGAGCAGTACTTC.

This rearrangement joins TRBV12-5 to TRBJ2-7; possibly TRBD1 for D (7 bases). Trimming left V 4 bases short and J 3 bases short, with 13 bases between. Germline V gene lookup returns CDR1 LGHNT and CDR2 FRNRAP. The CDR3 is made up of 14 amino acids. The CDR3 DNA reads TGTGCTAGTGGTTCGGGGGCAGGGGGCTACGAGCAGTACTTC. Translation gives CASGSGAGGYEQYF. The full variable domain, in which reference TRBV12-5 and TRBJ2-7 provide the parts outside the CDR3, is DARVTQTPRHKVTEMGQEVTMRCQPILGHNTVFWYRQTMMQGLELLAYFRNRAPLDDSGMPKDRFSAEMPDATLATLKIQPSEPRDSAVYFCASGSGAGGYEQYFGPGTRLTVT.

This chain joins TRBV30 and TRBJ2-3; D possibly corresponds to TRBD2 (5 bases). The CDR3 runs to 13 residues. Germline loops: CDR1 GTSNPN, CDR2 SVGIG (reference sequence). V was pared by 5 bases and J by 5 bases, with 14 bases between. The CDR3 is CAWEEEEKDTQYF. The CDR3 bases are TGTGCCTGGGAAGAGGAGGAGAAAGATACGCAGTATTTT.

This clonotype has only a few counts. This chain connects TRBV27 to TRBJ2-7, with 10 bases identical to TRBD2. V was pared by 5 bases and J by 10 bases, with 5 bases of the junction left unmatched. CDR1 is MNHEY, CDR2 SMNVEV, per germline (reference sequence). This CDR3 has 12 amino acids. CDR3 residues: CASSGSGRAQYF. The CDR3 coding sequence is TGTGCCAGCAGTGGCAGCGGGAGGGCCCAGTACTTC.

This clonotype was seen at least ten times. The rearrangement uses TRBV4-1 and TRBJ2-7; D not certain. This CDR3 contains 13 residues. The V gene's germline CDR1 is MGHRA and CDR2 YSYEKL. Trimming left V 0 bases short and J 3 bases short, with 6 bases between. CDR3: CASSQEDGYEQYF. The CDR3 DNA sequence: TGCGCCAGCAGCCAAGAGGACGGCTACGAGCAGTACTTC.

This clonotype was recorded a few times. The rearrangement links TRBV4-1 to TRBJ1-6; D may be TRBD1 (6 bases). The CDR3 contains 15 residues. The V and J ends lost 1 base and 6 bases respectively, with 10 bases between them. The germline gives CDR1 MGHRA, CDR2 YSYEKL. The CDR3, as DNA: TGCGCCAGCAGCCAAGGGAGCAGGGGTAATTCACCCCTCCACTTT. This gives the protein CASSQGSRGNSPLHF.

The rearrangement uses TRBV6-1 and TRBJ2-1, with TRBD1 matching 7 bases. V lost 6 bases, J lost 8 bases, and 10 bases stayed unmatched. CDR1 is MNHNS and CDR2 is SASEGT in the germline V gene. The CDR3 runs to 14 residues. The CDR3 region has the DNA TGTGCCAGCAGGATGGACAGGAATGGAGATGAGCAGTTCTTC. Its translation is CASRMDRNGDEQFF.

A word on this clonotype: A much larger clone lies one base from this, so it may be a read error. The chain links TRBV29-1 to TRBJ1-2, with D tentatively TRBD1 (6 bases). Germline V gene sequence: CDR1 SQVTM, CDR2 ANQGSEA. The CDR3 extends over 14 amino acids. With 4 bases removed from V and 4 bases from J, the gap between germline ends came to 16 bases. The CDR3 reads CSVAPGAVSYGYTF. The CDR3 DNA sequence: TGCAGCGTTGCACCAGGGGCGGTTAGCTATGGCTACACCTTC.

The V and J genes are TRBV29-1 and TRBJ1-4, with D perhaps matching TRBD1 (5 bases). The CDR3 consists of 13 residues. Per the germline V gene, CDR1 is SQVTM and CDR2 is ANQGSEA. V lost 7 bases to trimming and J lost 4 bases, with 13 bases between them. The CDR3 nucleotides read TGCAGCGCCAAAGACAGATATAATGAAAAACTGTTTTTT. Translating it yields CSAKDRYNEKLFF.

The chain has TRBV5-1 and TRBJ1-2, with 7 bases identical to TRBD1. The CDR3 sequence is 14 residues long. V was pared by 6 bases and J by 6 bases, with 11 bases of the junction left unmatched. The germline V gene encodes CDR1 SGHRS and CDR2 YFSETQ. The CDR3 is CASTMGGGGDGYTF. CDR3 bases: TGCGCCAGCACGATGGGCGGAGGGGGCGATGGCTACACCTTC.